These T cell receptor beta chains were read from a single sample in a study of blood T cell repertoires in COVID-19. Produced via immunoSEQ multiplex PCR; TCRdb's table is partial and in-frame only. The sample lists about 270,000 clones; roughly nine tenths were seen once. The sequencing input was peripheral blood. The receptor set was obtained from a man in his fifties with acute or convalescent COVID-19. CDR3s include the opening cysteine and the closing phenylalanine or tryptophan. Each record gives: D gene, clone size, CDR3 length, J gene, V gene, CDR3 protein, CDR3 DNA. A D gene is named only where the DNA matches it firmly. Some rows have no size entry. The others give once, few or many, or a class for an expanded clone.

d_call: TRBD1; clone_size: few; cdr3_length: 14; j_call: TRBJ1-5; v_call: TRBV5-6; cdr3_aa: CASSPRTGHQPQHF; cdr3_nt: TGTGCCAGCAGCCCGAGGACAGGTCATCAGCCCCAGCATTTT
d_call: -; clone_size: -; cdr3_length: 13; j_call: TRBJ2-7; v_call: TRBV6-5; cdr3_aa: CASKPGGWHEQYF; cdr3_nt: TGTGCCAGCAAACCAGGGGGGTGGCACGAGCAGTACTTC
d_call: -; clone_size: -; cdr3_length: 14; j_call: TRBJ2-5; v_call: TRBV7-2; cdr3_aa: CASSFTWGEETQYF; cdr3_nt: TGTGCCAGCAGCTTTACCTGGGGGGAGGAGACCCAGTACTTC
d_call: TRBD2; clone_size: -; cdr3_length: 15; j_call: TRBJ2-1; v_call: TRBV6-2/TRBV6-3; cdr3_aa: CASSIAGVYYNEQFF; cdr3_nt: TGTGCCAGCAGTATAGCGGGGGTGTACTACAATGAGCAGTTCTTC
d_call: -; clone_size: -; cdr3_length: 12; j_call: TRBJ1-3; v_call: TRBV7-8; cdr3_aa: CASSPSGNTIYF; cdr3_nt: TGTGCCAGCAGCCCCAGTGGAAACACCATATATTTT
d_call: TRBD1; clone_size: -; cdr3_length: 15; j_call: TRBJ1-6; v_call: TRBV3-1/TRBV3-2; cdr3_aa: CASSQGGQGNSPLHF; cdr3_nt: TGTGCCAGCAGCCAGGGGGGACAGGGAAATTCACCCCTCCACTTT
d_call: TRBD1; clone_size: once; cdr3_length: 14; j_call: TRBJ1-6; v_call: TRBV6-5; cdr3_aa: CASSPRTGYSPLHF; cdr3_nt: TGTGCCAGCAGTCCACGGACAGGGTACTCACCCCTCCACTTT
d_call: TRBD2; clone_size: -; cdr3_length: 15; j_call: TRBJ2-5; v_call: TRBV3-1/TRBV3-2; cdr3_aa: CASSHERGGVETQYF; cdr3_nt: TGTGCCAGCAGCCACGAGCGGGGTGGCGTGGAGACCCAGTACTTC
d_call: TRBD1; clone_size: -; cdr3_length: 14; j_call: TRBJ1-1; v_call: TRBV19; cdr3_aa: CASSIKTGTGEAFF; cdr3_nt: TGTGCCAGTAGTATAAAGACAGGGACGGGTGAAGCTTTCTTT
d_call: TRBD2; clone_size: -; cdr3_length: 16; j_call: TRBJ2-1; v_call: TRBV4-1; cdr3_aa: CASSQELAGANNEQFF; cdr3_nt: TGCGCCAGCAGCCAAGAACTAGCGGGGGCCAACAATGAGCAGTTCTTC
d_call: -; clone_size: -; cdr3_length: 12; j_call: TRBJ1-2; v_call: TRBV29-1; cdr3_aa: CSATGANYGYTF; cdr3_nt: TGCAGCGCCACAGGAGCTAACTATGGCTACACCTTC
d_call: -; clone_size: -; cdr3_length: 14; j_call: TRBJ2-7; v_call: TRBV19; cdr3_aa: CASSIYKFSYEQYF; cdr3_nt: TGTGCCAGTAGTATATACAAATTCTCCTACGAGCAGTACTTC
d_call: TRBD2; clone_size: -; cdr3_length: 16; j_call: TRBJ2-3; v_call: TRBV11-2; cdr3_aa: CASSPRTSGGADTQYF; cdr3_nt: TGTGCCAGCAGCCCGAGGACTAGCGGGGGGGCAGATACGCAGTATTTT
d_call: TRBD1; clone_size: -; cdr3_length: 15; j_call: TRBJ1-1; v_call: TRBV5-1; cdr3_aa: CASSPYRGTQPEAFF; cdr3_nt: TGCGCCAGCAGCCCCTACAGGGGCACCCAGCCTGAAGCTTTCTTT
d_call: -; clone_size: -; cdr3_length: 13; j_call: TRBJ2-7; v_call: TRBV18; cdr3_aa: CASSLGRAYEQYF; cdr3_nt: TGTGCCAGCTCACTGGGCAGGGCCTACGAGCAGTACTTC
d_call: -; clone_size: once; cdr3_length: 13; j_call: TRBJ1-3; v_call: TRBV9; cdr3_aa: CASTPGSGNTIYF; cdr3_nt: TGTGCCAGCACCCCGGGTAGTGGAAACACCATATATTTT
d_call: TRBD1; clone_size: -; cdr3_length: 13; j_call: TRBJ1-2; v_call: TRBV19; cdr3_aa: CASGDRAYYGYTF; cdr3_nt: TGTGCCAGTGGGGACAGGGCGTACTATGGCTACACCTTC
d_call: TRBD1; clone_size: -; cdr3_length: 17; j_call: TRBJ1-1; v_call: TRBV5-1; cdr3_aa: CASSLGPRTGRNTEAFF; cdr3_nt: TGCGCCAGCAGCTTGGGTCCCCGGACAGGTCGGAACACTGAAGCTTTCTTT
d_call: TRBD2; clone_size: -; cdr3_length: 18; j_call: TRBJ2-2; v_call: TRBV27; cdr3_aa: CASSLFSLAGVNTGELFF; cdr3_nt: TGTGCCAGCAGTTTATTTAGCCTAGCGGGGGTGAACACCGGGGAGCTGTTTTTT
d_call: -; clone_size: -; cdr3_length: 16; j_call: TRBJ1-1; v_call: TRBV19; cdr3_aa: CASSFSFGQGNTEAFF; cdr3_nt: TGTGCCAGTAGTTTTAGTTTCGGGCAGGGCAACACTGAAGCTTTCTTT
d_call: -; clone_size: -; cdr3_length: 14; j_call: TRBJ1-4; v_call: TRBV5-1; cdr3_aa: CASSSQGSIEKLFF; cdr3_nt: TGCGCCAGCAGCTCCCAGGGGAGCATTGAAAAACTGTTTTTT
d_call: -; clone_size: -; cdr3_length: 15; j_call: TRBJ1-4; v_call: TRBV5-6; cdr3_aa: CASSLYSATNEKLFF; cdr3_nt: TGTGCCAGCAGCTTGTATTCTGCAACTAATGAAAAACTGTTTTTT
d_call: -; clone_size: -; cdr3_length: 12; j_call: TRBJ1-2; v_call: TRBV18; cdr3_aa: CASSPNGDGYTF; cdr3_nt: TGTGCCAGCTCACCGAACGGTGATGGCTACACCTTC
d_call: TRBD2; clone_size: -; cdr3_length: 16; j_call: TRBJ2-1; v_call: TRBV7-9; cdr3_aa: CASSSTSGGPHNEQFF; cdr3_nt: TGTGCCAGCAGCTCGACTAGCGGGGGGCCCCACAATGAGCAGTTCTTC
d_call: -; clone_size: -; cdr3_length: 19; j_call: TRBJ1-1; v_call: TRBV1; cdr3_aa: CTSSQDNPGQKSRNTEAFF; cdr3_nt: TGCACCAGCAGCCAAGATAATCCGGGACAGAAAAGTAGGAACACTGAAGCTTTCTTT
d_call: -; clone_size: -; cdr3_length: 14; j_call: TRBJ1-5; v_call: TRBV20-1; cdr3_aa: CSASVSPGVQPQHF; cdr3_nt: TGCAGTGCTAGTGTTTCCCCAGGGGTGCAGCCCCAGCATTTT
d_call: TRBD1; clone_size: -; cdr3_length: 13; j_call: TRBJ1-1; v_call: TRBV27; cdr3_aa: CASSWTGRSEAFF; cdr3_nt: TGTGCCAGCAGCTGGACAGGGAGGAGTGAAGCTTTCTTT
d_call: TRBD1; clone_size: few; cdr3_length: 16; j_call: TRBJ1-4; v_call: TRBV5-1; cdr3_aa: CASSLGRDSLNEKLFF; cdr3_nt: TGCGCCAGCAGCTTGGGCCGGGACAGCCTTAATGAAAAACTGTTTTTT
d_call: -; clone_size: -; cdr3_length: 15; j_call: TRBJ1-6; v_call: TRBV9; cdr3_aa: CASSVEAVYGSPLHF; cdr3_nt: TGTGCCAGCAGCGTAGAGGCGGTCTATGGGTCACCCCTCCACTTT
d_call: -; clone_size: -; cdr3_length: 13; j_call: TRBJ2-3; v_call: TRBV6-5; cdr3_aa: CASLDALPGGQYF; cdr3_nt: TGTGCCAGCCTCGATGCATTACCTGGCGGGCAGTATTTT
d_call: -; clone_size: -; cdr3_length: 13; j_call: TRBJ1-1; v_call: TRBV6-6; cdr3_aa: CASSYSIEAEAFF; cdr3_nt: TGTGCCAGCAGTTACTCGATTGAGGCTGAAGCTTTCTTT
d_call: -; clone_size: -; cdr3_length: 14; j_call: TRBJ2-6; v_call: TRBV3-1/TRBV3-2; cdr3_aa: CATSPGTGANVLTF; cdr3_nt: TGTGCCACCTCGCCAGGGACTGGGGCCAACGTCCTGACTTTC
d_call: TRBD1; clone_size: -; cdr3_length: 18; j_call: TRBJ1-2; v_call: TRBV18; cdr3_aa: CASSPFQDRGLLRDGYTF; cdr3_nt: TGTGCCAGCTCGCCATTCCAGGACAGGGGCCTGCTTAGAGATGGCTACACCTTC
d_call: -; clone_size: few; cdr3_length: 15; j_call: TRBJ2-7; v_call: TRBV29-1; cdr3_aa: CSVSTGSRSSYEQYF; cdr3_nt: TGCAGCGTTTCCACGGGGTCCAGGAGCTCCTACGAGCAGTACTTC
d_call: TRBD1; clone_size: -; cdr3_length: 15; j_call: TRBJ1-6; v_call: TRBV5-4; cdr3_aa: CASSWGQNTNSPLHF; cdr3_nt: TGTGCCAGCAGCTGGGGACAGAACACAAATTCACCCCTCCACTTT
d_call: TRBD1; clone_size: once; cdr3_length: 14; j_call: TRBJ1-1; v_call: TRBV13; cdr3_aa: CASSRGQGIPEAFF; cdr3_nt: TGTGCCAGCAGCCGCGGACAGGGAATACCTGAAGCTTTCTTT
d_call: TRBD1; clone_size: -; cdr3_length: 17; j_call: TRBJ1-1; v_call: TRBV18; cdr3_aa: CASSGSGQGVRGTEAFF; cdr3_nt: TGTGCCAGCTCCGGCTCAGGACAGGGAGTGCGGGGCACTGAAGCTTTCTTT
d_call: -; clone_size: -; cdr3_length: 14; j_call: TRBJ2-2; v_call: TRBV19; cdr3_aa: CASSSQGKTGELFF; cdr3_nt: TGTGCCAGTAGTAGCCAGGGGAAGACCGGGGAGCTGTTTTTT
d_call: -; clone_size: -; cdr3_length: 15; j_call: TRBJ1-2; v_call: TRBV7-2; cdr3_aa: CASSQPRTANYGYTF; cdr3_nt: TGTGCCAGCAGCCAACCTCGGACAGCGAACTATGGCTACACCTTC
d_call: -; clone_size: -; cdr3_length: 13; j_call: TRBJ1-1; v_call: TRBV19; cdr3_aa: CASSIQRGTEAFF; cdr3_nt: TGTGCCAGTAGTATCCAAAGGGGCACTGAAGCTTTCTTT
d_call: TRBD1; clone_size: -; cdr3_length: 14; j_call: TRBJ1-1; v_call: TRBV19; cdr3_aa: CASRLGTGDTEAFF; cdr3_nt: TGTGCCAGTAGGTTAGGAACAGGGGACACTGAAGCTTTCTTT
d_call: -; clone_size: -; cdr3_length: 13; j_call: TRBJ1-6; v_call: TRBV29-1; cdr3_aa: CSVRMSYNSPLHF; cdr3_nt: TGCAGCGTTCGTATGTCTTATAATTCACCCCTCCACTTT
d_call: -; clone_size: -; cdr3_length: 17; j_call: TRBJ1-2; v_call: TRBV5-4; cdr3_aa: CASSSRSRLRANYGYTF; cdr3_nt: TGTGCCAGCAGCTCCCGAAGTCGACTACGAGCTAACTATGGCTACACCTTC